What follows is one TCR beta chain and its context. Its antigen is unknown. One end of the junction varies from germline; a read error may be responsible. Germline V gene lookup returns CDR1 DFQATT and CDR2 SNEGSKA (reference sequence). The CDR3 has 12 residues. The source of the sample is a study of breast tumors, draining lymph nodes, adjacent tissues. General study results and limits: Compared with lymph nodes, tumors were less diverse; compared with nontumor tissue, more. That most tumor T cells come from lymph nodes remained unproven.

TCRdb independently ran MiXCR on the multiplex PCR reads; one entry per CDR3 protein. The sample includes more than 50,000 distinct CDR3 sequences, roughly 40% of them seen just once. The chain links TRBV20-1 to TRBJ1-4; D gene ambiguous. The sample was breast tumor tissue. The source is a female donor with breast cancer. Some clones in this sample may be carry-over from other donors' samples. The chain's CDR3 is CGARWRREKLFF. The DNA of the CDR3 is TGCGGTGCTAGATGGCGGCGGGAAAAACTGTTTTTT.